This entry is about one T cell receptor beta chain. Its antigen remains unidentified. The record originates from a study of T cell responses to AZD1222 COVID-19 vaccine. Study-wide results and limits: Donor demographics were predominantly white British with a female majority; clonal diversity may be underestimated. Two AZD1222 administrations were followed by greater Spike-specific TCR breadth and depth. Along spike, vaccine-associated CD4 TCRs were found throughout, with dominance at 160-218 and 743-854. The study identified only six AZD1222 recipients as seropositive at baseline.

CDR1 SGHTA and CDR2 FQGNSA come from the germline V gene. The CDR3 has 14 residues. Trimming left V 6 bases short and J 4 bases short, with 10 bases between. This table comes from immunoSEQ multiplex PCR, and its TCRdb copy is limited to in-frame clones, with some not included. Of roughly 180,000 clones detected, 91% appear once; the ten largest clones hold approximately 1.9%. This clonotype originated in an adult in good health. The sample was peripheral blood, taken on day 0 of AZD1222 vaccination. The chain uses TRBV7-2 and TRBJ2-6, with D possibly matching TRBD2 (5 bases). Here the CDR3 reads CASRRENGANVLTF. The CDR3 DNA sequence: TGTGCCAGCAGAAGGGAGAACGGGGCCAACGTCCTGACTTTC.